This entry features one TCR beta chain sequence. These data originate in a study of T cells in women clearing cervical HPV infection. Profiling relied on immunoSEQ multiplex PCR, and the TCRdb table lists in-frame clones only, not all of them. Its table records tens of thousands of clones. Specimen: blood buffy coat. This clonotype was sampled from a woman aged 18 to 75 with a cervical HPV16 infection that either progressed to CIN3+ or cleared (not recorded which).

Partial CDR3 DNA: TGTGCCAGCACCGAAAATGGGGGACAGGCCTTCTATGGT. It yields the protein CASTENGGQAFYG. The CDR3 in full is CASTENGGQAFYGQYF. The chain couples TRBV19 to TRBJ2-4; 8 bases line up with TRBD1. The read terminates 3 residues before the CDR3 end, so the remaining end is supplied by the germline J gene. The CDR3 totals 16 residues. Germline CDR1 is LNHDA and CDR2 is SQIVND (reference sequence).